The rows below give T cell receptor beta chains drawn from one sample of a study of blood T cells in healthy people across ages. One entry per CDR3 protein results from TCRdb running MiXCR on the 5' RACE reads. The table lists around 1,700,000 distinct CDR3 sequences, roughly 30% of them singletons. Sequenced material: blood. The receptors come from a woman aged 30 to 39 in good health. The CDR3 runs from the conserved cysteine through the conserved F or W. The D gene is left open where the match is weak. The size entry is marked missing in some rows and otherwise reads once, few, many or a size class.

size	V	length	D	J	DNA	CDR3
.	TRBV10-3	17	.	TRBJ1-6	TGTGCCATCAGTGAGTCTGGGCCGCCCATCGGGAATTCACCCCTCCACTTT	CAISESGPPIGNSPLHF
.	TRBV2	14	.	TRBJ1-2	TGTGCCAGCAAGTCCCTCGAAGGGAGTCGGGGCTACACCTTC	CASKSLEGSRGYTF
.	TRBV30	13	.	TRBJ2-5	TGTGTCTGCTGGGGAGACGTGGAAGAGACCCAGTACTTC	CVCWGDVEETQYF
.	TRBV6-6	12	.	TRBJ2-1	TGTGCCAGCAGATCCGACGTGGGCGGACAGTTCTTC	CASRSDVGGQFF
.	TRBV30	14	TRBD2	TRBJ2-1	TGTGCCTCTCCCCGGACTAGCGGGGGGGGTGAGCAGTTCTTC	CASPRTSGGGEQFF
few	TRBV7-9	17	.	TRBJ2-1	TGTGCCAGCAGCTTCAGCGTGTCCGGGAAACTCTACAATGAGCAGTTCTTC	CASSFSVSGKLYNEQFF
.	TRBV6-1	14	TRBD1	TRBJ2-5	TGTGCCAGCAGTGGCTGGGACAGGGAAGATACCCAGTACTTC	CASSGWDREDTQYF
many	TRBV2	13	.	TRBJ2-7	TGTGCCAGCAGTGCAACTGACAACTCCGAGCAGTACTTC	CASSATDNSEQYF
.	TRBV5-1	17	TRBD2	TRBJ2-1	TGCGCCAGCAGCTGGACCTCCGGGACTAGCGGGAGCAATGAGCAGTTCTTC	CASSWTSGTSGSNEQFF
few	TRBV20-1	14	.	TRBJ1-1	TGCAGTGCTAAACCGACAACCCTGAAAACTGAAGCTTTCTTT	CSAKPTTLKTEAFF
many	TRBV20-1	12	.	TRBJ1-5	TGCAGTGCTAGAGCCGGCAATCAGCCCCAGCATTTT	CSARAGNQPQHF
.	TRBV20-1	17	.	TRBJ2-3	TGCAACGCGGACTCAGGGGCCCGTCAATACTACACAGATACGCAGTATTTT	CNADSGARQYYTDTQYF
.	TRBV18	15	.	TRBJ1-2	TGTGCCAGCTCACTCCCGTGGAGGGGAGGCTATGGCTACACCTTC	CASSLPWRGGYGYTF
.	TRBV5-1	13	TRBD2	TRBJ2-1	TGCGCCAGCAGCTTGGAAAGCGGGGGAGTGCAGTTCTTC	CASSLESGGVQFF
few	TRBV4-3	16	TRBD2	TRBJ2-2	TGCGCCAGCAGCTATGCTAGCGGGAGAGGAACCGGGGAGCTGTTTTTT	CASSYASGRGTGELFF
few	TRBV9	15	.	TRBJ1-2	TGTGTCAGCAGCGTCTCTAAGGGGACTAACTATGGCTACACCTTC	CVSSVSKGTNYGYTF
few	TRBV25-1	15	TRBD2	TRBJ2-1	TGTGCCAGTGACGTGGGAGGGCCCTCCTACAATGAGCAGTTCTTC	CASDVGGPSYNEQFF
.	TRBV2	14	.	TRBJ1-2	TGTGCCAGCACCCTGGAGGGGGACGGGTATGGCTACACCTTC	CASTLEGDGYGYTF
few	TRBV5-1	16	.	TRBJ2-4	TGCGCCAGCAGCTTGGGCCGAGACCTAGCCAAAAACATTCAGTACTTC	CASSLGRDLAKNIQYF
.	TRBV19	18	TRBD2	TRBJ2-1	TGTGCCAGTAGTATAGGTATGCTAGCGGGAGGGTCAGAGGATGAGCAGTTCTTC	CASSIGMLAGGSEDEQFF